This T cell receptor beta chain was recorded in a study of Ad26.COV2.S vaccination and SARS-CoV-2 variants. Overall study findings and caveats: Vaccine and placebo groups showed comparable non-spike TCR breadth.

The treatment: some 19 received Ad26.COV2.S at low or high dose, single or two shots; 5 received placebo; per-sample allocation not given. On day 63 after the first injection, vaccine and placebo recipients gave samples. Germline V gene lookup returns CDR1 MRHNA and CDR2 SNTAGT. The CDR3 is 15 amino acids. The V and J ends lost 4 bases and 3 bases respectively, with 13 bases between them. Profiling relied on immunoSEQ multiplex PCR, and the TCRdb table lists in-frame clones only, not all of them. The sample holds some 520,000 clones, about 83% seen once. This clone was seen once. Its antigen remains unidentified.

The sequence was obtained from a person aged 18-60 years who received the Ad26.COV2.S COVID-19 vaccine or a placebo. This rearrangement joins TRBV6-4 to TRBJ2-1; no firm D call. The sample here was peripheral blood, taken in a trial of Ad26.COV2.S vaccine versus placebo. The CDR3: CASSVGFGGYNEQFF. CDR3 coding DNA: TGTGCCAGCAGTGTCGGGTTCGGCGGCTACAATGAGCAGTTCTTC.